This T cell receptor beta chain emerged from a study of blood T cells in healthy people across ages. Notes on the study in general: Diversity estimates drawn from one million T cells were deemed underestimates.

The CDR3 length is 14 residues. CDR1 SGHVS and CDR2 FQNEAQ come from the germline V gene. Trimming cost V 2 bases and J 1 base, with 8 bases left between them. The authors drew around 9.3 milliliters of peripheral blood from each donor. They isolated at least 7 million PBMCs from each sample. Points on this clonotype: Its specificity is unknown.

A second PCR, run for about 7 to 12 cycles, used a sample-barcoded 5' primer plus a J-beta primer mix. Using its own MiXCR run on the 5' RACE reads, TCRdb lists one record per CDR3 protein. The top ten hold about 19% of the sample, which has fewer than 1,000,000 distinct CDR3 sequences, around 45% seen once. The specimen was blood. The chain employs TRBV7-8 and TRBJ2-5; no clear D gene. This receptor was obtained from a man aged 60 to 69 in good health. The CDR3 bases are TGTGCCAGCAGCTTACGTCCCCCCCAAGAGACCCAGTACTTC. This gives the protein CASSLRPPQETQYF.